This T cell receptor (beta chain) was retrieved from a study of blood T cell repertoires in COVID-19. Study-level background: Samples representing acute and convalescent COVID-19 were sourced from the United States, Italy and Spain. Sample material is recorded as cDNA or gDNA derived from T cells, B-cell-depleted T cells, or PBMCs.

This clone was counted between two and nine times. The CDR3 loop spans 14 amino acids. Trimming pared 3 bases from V and 4 bases from J, leaving 12 bases between. Germline V gene data show CDR1 as MDHEN and CDR2 as SYDVKM. Authors' analysis steps: Reference gene primer amplification yielded estimated nucleated cell counts. The method was immunoSEQ multiplex PCR; TCRdb's version includes in-frame clones alone and lacks a portion of them. V, J and clone size are taken as reported in that table, and D and trimming were inferred from the DNA itself. The sample has approximately 150,000 clones; around 85% are singletons.

This clonotype was sampled from a man between 65 and 85 years old with acute or convalescent COVID-19. Specimen: peripheral blood. The rearrangement uses TRBV28 and TRBJ1-1; the D is unclear. CDR3 region: CASSFSLGSTEAFF. The DNA for the CDR3 is TGTGCCAGCAGTTTTTCCCTTGGGAGCACTGAAGCTTTCTTT.